Listed here is a single TCR beta chain. Original handling: By means of reference gene primer amplification, nucleated cell counts were estimated. Libraries were prepared by immunoSEQ multiplex PCR; TCRdb keeps only in-frame clonotypes and omits some of them. The DNA was the basis for D and trimming; V, J and clone size are from that table. Among some 150,000 clones listed, roughly four fifths were seen once. This sample stems from a study of blood T cell repertoires in COVID-19. The CDR3 sequence is 10 residues long. Germline V gives CDR1 DFQATT, CDR2 SNEGSKA (reference sequence). Sequenced input: peripheral blood. J is TRBJ2-1 and V is TRBV20-1; the D is unclear. The sequence was collected from an older man with acute or convalescent COVID-19. DNA of the CDR3: TGCAGCGCACCTAGTATTGAGCAGTTCTTC. Its translation: CSAPSIEQFF.